These 15 T cell receptor beta chains originate from one sample sequenced in a study of prognosis after radiotherapy for stage I lung cancer. Genomic DNA served as the source from which two-round multiplex PCR generated TCR beta CDR3 amplicons. Individual primers that were specific to each TRBV and TRBJ gene served in first-round PCR. A single record per CDR3 protein comes from TCRdb applying MiXCR to the multiplex PCR reads. This sample has 23,000 or so distinct CDR3 sequences, with 36% found just once. This specimen consisted of PBMCs, obtained before or after stereotactic body radiation therapy (not recorded which). All receptors come from a donor at least 50 years old with non-small cell lung cancer.

Worth noting for this clonotype: A clone one base away is much larger, so this may be a read error. The genes are TRBV20-1 and TRBJ1-1, with D perhaps TRBD1 (6 bases). The CDR3 contains 13 residues. Trimming pared 3 bases from V and 1 base from J, leaving 9 bases between. CDR1 is DFQATT, CDR2 SNEGSKA, per germline (reference sequence). The DNA for the CDR3 is TGCAGTGCTAGCCGGGACACGAACACTGAAGCTTTCTTT. As protein: CSASRDTNTEAFF.

This clonotype was picked up many times. The CDR3 reads CATSDLPGASTDTQYF. DNA for the CDR3: TGTGCCACCAGTGATTTGCCGGGGGCTAGCACAGATACGCAGTATTTT. The V gene is TRBV24-1, the J gene TRBJ2-3, with D perhaps matching TRBD1 or TRBD2 (6 bases each). The CDR3 has 16 amino acids. Germline V lookup: CDR1 KGHDR, CDR2 SFDVKD. The V end was cut by 0 bases, the J end by 0 bases, with 9 bases between.

This clonotype was seen ten or more times. This chain links TRBV4-2 with TRBJ1-5; 8 nucleotides line up with TRBD1. The CDR3 is 14 amino acids. Trimming took 1 base from V and 9 from J; bases not matched to a gene: 5. Germline V gene data show CDR1 as LGHNA and CDR2 as YNFKEQ. CDR3 sequence: CASSQGQGARPQHF. The CDR3 DNA sequence: TGTGCCAGCAGCCAAGGCCAGGGGGCCCGGCCCCAGCATTTT.

This clonotype was recorded a few times. This may come from a read error, since a much larger clone is one base off. The chain couples TRBV6-1 to TRBJ1-2; tentative D call: TRBD1 (6 bases). V lost 9 bases and J lost 4, with 15 bases in between. Looked up from germline, CDR1 is MNHNS and CDR2 is SASEGT. The CDR3 sequence is 13 residues long. CDR3 DNA sequence: TGTGCCAGAACCGGACAGTTCTTCTATGGCTACACCTTC. It is translated as CARTGQFFYGYTF.

This clonotype was counted many times. V and J are TRBV12-3 or TRBV12-4 and TRBJ2-3; 13 positions agree with TRBD2. Losses at the gene ends were 5 bases for V and 3 bases for J; bases not matched to a gene: 5. The CDR3 covers 16 residues. CDR3 in amino acids: CASSAGLAGSTDTQYF. The CDR3 DNA reads as TGTGCCAGCAGTGCGGGACTAGCGGGATCGACAGATACGCAGTATTTT.

Concerning this clonotype: A much more abundant neighbour one base away suggests this may be a read error. CDR3 in DNA: TGCGCCAGCAGTCCGCGTCCGGGTTCGAACACCGTGGAGCTGTTTTTT. Encoded protein: CASSPRPGSNTVELFF. The chain has TRBV5-1 and TRBJ2-2; D is unclear. The CDR3 length is 16 residues. From germline, CDR1 is SGHRS and CDR2 YFSETQ.

This clonotype was seen repeatedly, ten times or more. The rearrangement uses TRBV20-1 and TRBJ1-4; no reliable D call. Germline CDR1 and CDR2: DFQATT and SNEGSKA (reference sequence). This CDR3 spans 14 amino acids. Trimming took off 5 bases at V and 0 bases at J, with 10 bases between the two ends. The CDR3 protein is CSASKLATNEKLFF. The CDR3 bases are TGCAGTGCTTCGAAGCTTGCAACTAATGAAAAACTGTTTTTT.

This clonotype was observed at least ten times. This rearrangement joins TRBV5-1 to TRBJ2-5; TRBD2 aligns across 15 bases. This CDR3 comprises 16 residues. Trimming took 1 base from V and 4 from J; bases not matched to a gene: 2. Germline CDR1 SGHRS, CDR2 YFSETQ. CDR3 in DNA: TGCGCCAGCAGCTTGCGGACTAGCGGGAGGGTAGAGACCCAGTACTTC. It specifies CASSLRTSGRVETQYF.

This clonotype was detected ten times or more. This chain connects TRBV20-1 to TRBJ1-2; D possibly corresponds to TRBD1 (6 bases). This CDR3 is built from 12 residues. V was pared by 6 bases and J by 8 bases, with 16 bases between. CDR1 is DFQATT, CDR2 SNEGSKA, per germline (reference sequence). CDR3 protein: CSARAGGDGYTF. The CDR3 coding sequence is TGCAGTGCCAGGGCGGGGGGCGACGGCTACACCTTC.

As to this clonotype: Its ends do not fully match the called genes, so a read error is possible. The chain uses TRBV3-1 and TRBJ2-7; 8 nucleotides agree with TRBD2. Germline V lookup: CDR1 LGHDT, CDR2 YNNKEL (reference sequence). The CDR3 runs to 10 residues. The CDR3 here is CSSGGYEQYF. The CDR3 bases are TGTTCCAGCGGGGGTTACGAGCAGTACTTC.

This clonotype was observed at least ten times. The V and J genes are TRBV28 and TRBJ2-5; 9 bases map to TRBD2. The germline CDR1 and CDR2 sequences are MDHEN and SYDVKM. The CDR3 length is 18 residues. V trimming: 5 bases; J trimming: 1 base; junction bases outside the gene matches: 14. CDR3 sequence reads: CASSTRFIAGASQETQYF. The CDR3 DNA reads TGTGCCAGCAGTACCCGATTCATAGCGGGAGCCTCCCAAGAGACCCAGTACTTC.

Concerning this clonotype: The junction differs from germline at one of its ends, possibly a read error. This chain connects TRBV19 to TRBJ2-7, with TRBD2 identical over 10 bases. The CDR3 runs 15 residues. Germline V gene data show CDR1 as LNHDA and CDR2 as SQIVND (reference sequence). The CDR3 DNA follows: TGTGCCAGTAGTACCCTAGCGGGAGCCCCCTACGGGCAGTACTTT. This encodes CASSTLAGAPYGQYF. Based on the CDR3 plus reference TRBV19 and TRBJ2-7, the full variable domain is DGGITQSPKYLFRKEGQNVTLSCEQNLNHDAMYWYRQDPGQGLRLIYYSQIVNDFQKGDIAEGYSVSREKKESFPLTVTSAQKNPTAFYLCASSTLAGAPYGQYFGPGTRLTVT.

To note about this clonotype: One base away lies a much larger clone, so this may be a sequencing read error. Here the CDR3 DNA reads TGCAGTGCTACAGGCGGGACCAATGAGCAGTTCTTC. It codes for CSATGGTNEQFF. The chain has TRBV20-1 and TRBJ2-1; perhaps TRBD2 as D (6 bases). This CDR3 is built from 12 residues. Germline V lookup: CDR1 DFQATT, CDR2 SNEGSKA (reference sequence). Trimming took 4 bases from V and 6 from J, leaving 10 bases between them.

This clonotype was seen repeatedly, ten times or more. The chain links TRBV6-4 to TRBJ2-4; 12 nucleotides agree with TRBD1. V shed 4 bases and J 9 bases; nucleotides not matched to a gene: 4. The CDR3 contains 14 residues. Germline lookup yields CDR1 MRHNA and CDR2 SNTAGT. The CDR3 DNA reads as TGTGCCAGCAGTGTCGGGACAGGGGGCGGCATTCAGTACTTC. As protein: CASSVGTGGGIQYF.

There are many counts of this clonotype. The V call is TRBV11-2, the J call TRBJ2-1; 13 nucleotides line up with TRBD2. Germline values: CDR1 SGHAT, CDR2 FQNNGV. Trimming cost V 0 bases and J 7 bases; bases outside gene matches: 3. CDR3 length equals 16 residues. The CDR3 DNA follows: TGTGCCAGCAGCTTAGATACTAGCGGGAGGGGGAATGAGCAGTTCTTC. This codes for CASSLDTSGRGNEQFF. The complete variable domain, with remaining parts taken from reference TRBV11-2 and TRBJ2-1, reads EAGVAQSPRYKIIEKRQSVAFWCNPISGHATLYWYQQILGQGPKLLIQFQNNGVVDDSQLPKDRFSAERLKGVDSTLKIQPAKLEDSAVYLCASSLDTSGRGNEQFFGPGTRLTVL.